Reported below is one TCR beta chain. This entry belongs to a study of blood T cell repertoires in COVID-19. Overall study context: Specimens from acute and convalescent COVID-19 originated in the United States, Italy and Spain. T cells, B-cell-depleted T cells, or PBMCs supplied cDNA or gDNA.

The CDR3 runs 17 residues. V was pared by 2 bases and J by 4 bases, with 8 bases of the junction left unmatched. Germline V gene sequence: CDR1 SGHTA, CDR2 FQGNSA. In the original workflow: Amplified reference gene primers provided the basis for estimating nucleated cell counts. TCRdb's table, derived via immunoSEQ multiplex PCR, lists solely in-frame clones and lacks some. From that table come the V and J calls and clone size; the DNA was used to work out D and trimming. Seen here are 20,000 to 25,000 clones, roughly 88% observed once, and the top ten hold roughly 10%. Material: peripheral blood. The clonotype was recovered from a human donor in a cohort sampled during active COVID-19. The donor label of this sample is uncertain. The V and J genes are TRBV7-2 and TRBJ2-5; 12 nucleotides align to TRBD2. The CDR3 DNA reads as TGTGCCAGCAGCTTAAGACTAGCGGGAGTAGGGGGAGAGACCCAGTACTTC. Translated, it gives CASSLRLAGVGGETQYF.